Below, one T cell receptor (beta chain) is given with its context. In its sample, this clonotype was seen many times. The antigen this receptor binds is unknown. No base-level quality is on record; no much larger clone is a single base apart. TCR beta CDR3 regions were amplified from RNA transcripts. For the first round of RT-PCR on the TCR CDR3, the HTBI primer set was used together with the Qiagen OneStep RT-PCR kit. Libraries were constructed in a second round of multiplex PCR, after which size selection and purification were carried out. Sequencing of the libraries was done on an Illumina HiSeq2000 using paired-end 100 bp reads. Turning to the authors' computational methods: Raw data were processed with SOAPnuke, discarding reads with adapters, uncalled bases, mean Phred below 15, or no exact constant-primer or identifier match. High-quality paired reads were merged using COPE v1.2.5, and each unique nucleotide sequence was defined as a clonotype. MiTCR v1.1 was used to align clonotypes to the IMGT TRBV, TRBD and TRBJ reference segments. Only V-J combinations with frequency above 0.0001, covering about 99% of repertoires, were analysed. A TCS score was defined as the ratio between F50 (clonal expansion) and ExV (chaos), using BLOSUM62-based TCRdist between CDR3 peptides within each V-J. Welch's t-statistics and random forest reduced around 510 V-J features to roughly 13, which were used in a naive Bayes classifier (R e1071). The public sequencing data were trimmed at Q25 with fastp and processed into clonotypes with MiXCR by TCRdb, which kept only in-frame beta chains. Identical CDR3 proteins give one entry, which carries the most common genes and DNA. Clone size and V and J calls follow TCRdb, not the original study. This sample comprises fewer than 450,000 distinct CDR3 sequences, about a sixth of them detected only once. Roughly a third of the sample goes to the ten largest clones.

This sample is part of a study of T cells in Graves' hyperthyroidism and ophthalmopathy (dated by TCRdb to between 2018 and 2020). In terms of the full investigation: Peripheral blood was collected at initial diagnosis, before any treatment. To identify TCR V-J signatures that set the groups apart, the researchers used a discovery cohort of 95 to 100 patients, made up of approximately 43 with Graves' ophthalmopathy and 57 with stable Graves' hyperthyroidism. According to the paper, TCR Vbeta CDR3 sequencing was carried out on 135 peripheral blood samples, which came from fewer than 50 ophthalmopathy, around 75 hyperthyroidism and roughly 17 progressor patients. In addition, the study compared T-cell repertoires in thyroid tissue and in blood from five to seven Graves' hyperthyroidism patients. An independent validation cohort of around 19 hyperthyroidism patients and roughly 16 patients who later progressed to ophthalmopathy tested prospective prediction of ophthalmopathy. The 100 or so discovery patients were randomly divided into training and test sets at a 7:3 ratio. After blood sampling, hyperthyroidism patients were treated with methimazole at a starting dose of 30 mg daily, and ophthalmopathy patients were treated with high-dose intravenous methylprednisolone. General conclusions and limits of the study: In validation, the model predicted progression to ophthalmopathy a median of about 5.9 months before onset, with approximately 71% sensitivity and more than 72% specificity. Sample size was not statistically predetermined, and blinding of investigators to group allocation was not performed. Most expanded thyroid clonotypes (frequency above 0.001) were also detected in blood, suggesting blood repertoires may reflect thyroid immune responses. Ophthalmopathy was separated from stable hyperthyroidism by a 13 V-J signature model, with roughly 88% sensitivity and about 84% specificity obtained in cross-validation and 80%/75% obtained in testing.

The hyperthyroidism patients were between 18 and 65 years old and newly diagnosed, with a disease duration of less than 2 months. Any patient with an uncontrolled infection, another autoimmune disease, pregnancy or lactation was excluded. Clinical symptoms, serum thyroxine and TRAb, thyroid ultrasound, and orbital computed tomography formed the basis for the diagnoses. Blood from progressor patients was collected at the time of first diagnosis with hyperthyroidism, before any ophthalmopathy symptoms had appeared. Ficoll-Paque density gradient centrifugation was used to isolate PBMCs from about 9 ml of fresh peripheral blood. Progressor patients were initially diagnosed with Graves' hyperthyroidism and developed ophthalmopathy during follow-up. Trizol reagent was used to extract total RNA, and RNA quality was then checked on an Agilent 2100 Bioanalyzer. V is clipped by 7 bases and J by 7 bases, and the sequence between their germline boundaries is 8 bases long. Spanning cysteine to phenylalanine, the CDR3 consists of 11 amino acids. Only the CDR3 DNA stays, 33 bases, in frame from base 1.

Sequenced sample: blood. The chain is encoded by TRBV12-3 or TRBV12-4 joined to TRBJ2-1; TRBD2 might be the D gene, on 5 matching bases. The source of this sequence is a young woman with Graves' hyperthyroidism that later progressed to Graves' ophthalmopathy. The DNA sequence is as follows: TGTGCCAGCAAACTAGTAAATGAGCAGTTCTTC. It specifies CASKLVNEQFF.